Listed below are T cell receptor beta chains from one sample, sequenced in a study of T cell responses to AZD1222 COVID-19 vaccine. Data came from immunoSEQ multiplex PCR; TCRdb stores just in-frame clones and leaves some out. In the table there are approximately 200,000 clones, roughly 92% of which are singletons. The material sequenced was peripheral blood, taken 28 days after the second AZD1222 dose. These receptors were collected from an adult who received the AZD1222 COVID-19 vaccine. Each CDR3 is given with its conserved first and last residue. A D gene is named only where the DNA matches it firmly. The size field is filled for only some rows; it gives once, few, many or a size class.

clone_size,j_call,d_call,v_call,cdr3_nt,cdr3_aa
NA,TRBJ1-1,NA,TRBV6-2/TRBV6-3,TGTGCCAGCAGTCACATCTTGGGGCAAGGAATGAACACTGAAGCTTTCTTT,CASSHILGQGMNTEAFF
NA,TRBJ2-2,NA,TRBV29-1,TGCAGCGCCGGGATCGGAGGTGGCACCGGGGAGCTGTTTTTT,CSAGIGGGTGELFF
NA,TRBJ1-2,NA,TRBV18,TGTGCCAGCTATCAGAATGACAACTATGGCTACACCTTC,CASYQNDNYGYTF
NA,TRBJ2-2,NA,TRBV10-1,TGCGCCAGCAGTGAGCAAACCACCGGGGAGCTGTTTTTT,CASSEQTTGELFF
NA,TRBJ2-7,NA,TRBV28,TGTGCCAGCAGTTTAGGGGTTCGATACGAGCAGTACTTC,CASSLGVRYEQYF
NA,TRBJ2-3,NA,TRBV5-1,TGCGCCAGCAGCTCAGTCCGGGGGTCTAGCACAGATACGCAGTATTTT,CASSSVRGSSTDTQYF
once,TRBJ2-1,TRBD2,TRBV6-5,TGTGCCAGCAGTTTACTAGCGGGAGAGGGCTACAATGAGCAGTTCTTC,CASSLLAGEGYNEQFF
NA,TRBJ1-5,NA,TRBV21-1,TGTGCCAGCAGCACAACAGGGGGACCGAATCAGCCCCAGCATTTT,CASSTTGGPNQPQHF
NA,TRBJ2-2,TRBD1,TRBV10-1,TGCGCCAGCAGTCAATACCGACAGGGGGCGTGGGAGCTGTTTTTT,CASSQYRQGAWELFF
NA,TRBJ1-4,NA,TRBV6-5,TGTGCCAGCAGTTACGGGACAACTAATGAAAAACTGTTTTTT,CASSYGTTNEKLFF
NA,TRBJ2-3,TRBD2,TRBV5-8,TGTGCCAGCAGCTTGGGAAGTTCGGGACTAGCGGGGATCACAGATACGCAGTATTTT,CASSLGSSGLAGITDTQYF
NA,TRBJ1-1,NA,TRBV12-3/TRBV12-4,TGTGCCAGCAGTTCCGTCCTTGGCACTGAAGCTTTCTTT,CASSSVLGTEAFF
NA,TRBJ1-1,NA,TRBV3-1/TRBV3-2,TGTGCCAGCAGCCAAGGGGGGGACGGGCGCTGGGCTTTCTTT,CASSQGGDGRWAFF
NA,TRBJ2-3,NA,TRBV6-6,TGTGCCAGCAGTCTCCGGGAGCACTACACAGATACGCAGTATTTT,CASSLREHYTDTQYF
NA,TRBJ2-1,NA,TRBV4-1,TGCGCCAGCAGCCAAGCTAATTCTGGAGGCGATGAGCAGTTCTTC,CASSQANSGGDEQFF
NA,TRBJ1-5,NA,TRBV7-8,TGTGCCAGCAGCTTATCACAGGGAGGCCAGCCCCAGCATTTT,CASSLSQGGQPQHF
NA,TRBJ2-2,NA,TRBV30,TGTGCCTGGAGTTCCCGTCGACAGGTGGGGAAAAACGGGGAGCTGTTTTTT,CAWSSRRQVGKNGELFF
NA,TRBJ2-2,NA,TRBV5-1,TGCGCCAGCAGCTTGGCGGTGTCCGGGGAGCTGTTTTTT,CASSLAVSGELFF
NA,TRBJ1-2,NA,TRBV7-9,TGTGCCAGCAGCTCCGCAGGGTCTGGCTACACCTTC,CASSSAGSGYTF
NA,TRBJ2-1,NA,TRBV27,TGTGCCAGCAGTTTACGACAGTCAAGCTCCTACAATGAGCAGTTCTTC,CASSLRQSSSYNEQFF
NA,TRBJ1-5,TRBD1,TRBV2,TGTGCCAGCAGTGGGTACAGGGGGGATCCCTATAGCAATCAGCCCCAGCATTTT,CASSGYRGDPYSNQPQHF
NA,TRBJ1-1,NA,TRBV11-2,TGTACCAGCAGCTTCGAGGGGTTGAACACTGAAGCTTTCTTT,CTSSFEGLNTEAFF
NA,TRBJ2-3,TRBD2,TRBV30,TGTGCCTGGGGACTAGCGGGAGGGCTCGGAGATACGCAGTATTTT,CAWGLAGGLGDTQYF
NA,TRBJ2-7,TRBD2,TRBV5-1,TGCGCCAGCAGCTTGGGTGCGGGAGGCCTTTCCTACGAGCAGTACTTC,CASSLGAGGLSYEQYF
once,TRBJ2-7,TRBD2,TRBV19,TGTGCCAGTTCCAGCGGGAGTTTCTACGAGCAGTACTTC,CASSSGSFYEQYF
NA,TRBJ1-2,NA,TRBV2,TGTGCCAGCAGTGAAGCGCCGGGGGGCCCCTATGGCTACACCTTC,CASSEAPGGPYGYTF
NA,TRBJ2-7,NA,TRBV19,TGTGCCAGTAGTCCCAGGGTGGGCTCCTACGAGCAGTACTTC,CASSPRVGSYEQYF
NA,TRBJ2-1,TRBD2,TRBV28,TGTGCCAGCAGTTTTAACCGACTAGCGTCAGGCAATGAGCAGTTCTTC,CASSFNRLASGNEQFF
NA,TRBJ2-3,TRBD2,TRBV6-4,TGTGCCAGCAGTGACTCTAAAGCGGGAGGGCCCACAGATACGCAGTATTTT,CASSDSKAGGPTDTQYF
NA,TRBJ1-5,NA,TRBV6-5,TGTGCCAGCAGACCCGACAGGTACAATCAGCCCCAGCATTTT,CASRPDRYNQPQHF
NA,TRBJ1-2,NA,TRBV5-1,TGCGCCAGCAGCTTGGAAGGGGACTATGGCTACACCTTC,CASSLEGDYGYTF
NA,TRBJ1-1,NA,TRBV11-2,TGTGCCAGCAGCGCCCATACCCTCTTCACTGAAGCTTTCTTT,CASSAHTLFTEAFF
NA,TRBJ2-1,TRBD1,TRBV11-2,TGTGCCAGCAGCCTGGACAGGGGCAATGAGCAGTTCTTC,CASSLDRGNEQFF
NA,TRBJ2-1,TRBD2,TRBV7-3,TGTGCCAGCAGCTTTAGCGGGAGGTCCTACAATGAGCAGTTCTTC,CASSFSGRSYNEQFF
once,TRBJ2-7,TRBD2,TRBV11-2,TGTGCCAGCAGACTCAGCGGGGACCGCTCCTACGAGCAGTACTTC,CASRLSGDRSYEQYF
few,TRBJ1-1,NA,TRBV28,TGTGCCAGCAGTCCCTGGACAGCTATGAACACTGAAGCTTTCTTT,CASSPWTAMNTEAFF
NA,TRBJ2-1,NA,TRBV7-8,TGTGCCAGCAGCTTAAGTGGGAGCTCCTACAATGAGCAGTTCTTC,CASSLSGSSYNEQFF
NA,TRBJ1-3,NA,TRBV2,TGTGCCAGCAGTCCGATCCGCAGCTCTGGAAACACCATATATTTT,CASSPIRSSGNTIYF
NA,TRBJ1-2,TRBD1,TRBV6-5,TGTGCCAGCAGTTACCGGCTGGACAGGGTATATGGCTACACCTTC,CASSYRLDRVYGYTF
NA,TRBJ1-2,TRBD1,TRBV10-3,TGTGCCATATCAACAGGGGGAGGTAACTATGGCTACACCTTC,CAISTGGGNYGYTF
NA,TRBJ1-2,NA,TRBV7-9,TGTGCCAGCAGCTTAAGTTACGGCAAAAGTAACTATGGCTACACCTTC,CASSLSYGKSNYGYTF
NA,TRBJ2-3,NA,TRBV7-2,TGTGCCAGCAGCTTTGATTCGCTGGGAGATACGCAGTATTTT,CASSFDSLGDTQYF
NA,TRBJ2-3,TRBD1,TRBV30,TGTGCCTGGGGGAGACAGGGGGGAGATACGCAGTATTTT,CAWGRQGGDTQYF
NA,TRBJ2-1,TRBD2,TRBV7-8,TGTGCCAGCAGCCCCGCGGGAGCGGGAGTCTCCTACAATGAGCAGTTCTTC,CASSPAGAGVSYNEQFF
NA,TRBJ1-2,NA,TRBV9,TGTGCCAGCAGCGTAGATGCGGGGCCCTATGGCTACACCTTC,CASSVDAGPYGYTF
NA,TRBJ2-4,TRBD2,TRBV18,TGTGCCAGCTCCCCTGGAGCGGGGGCCAAAAACATTCAGTACTTC,CASSPGAGAKNIQYF
once,TRBJ1-1,TRBD1,TRBV19,TGTGCCATCCGACGGGACAGGGGCGAAGCTTTCTTT,CAIRRDRGEAFF
NA,TRBJ2-7,NA,TRBV6-5,TGTGCCAGCAGTTCTAGGGCCCTGGGATACGAGCAGTACTTC,CASSSRALGYEQYF
NA,TRBJ2-4,NA,TRBV28,TGTGCCAGCACGACAGAAGCCAAAAACATTCAGTACTTC,CASTTEAKNIQYF
NA,TRBJ2-7,NA,TRBV10-3,TGTGCCATCAGGACGGGGACATACGAGCAGTACTTC,CAIRTGTYEQYF
NA,TRBJ1-1,NA,TRBV27,TGTGCCAGCAGCATACGATCCGGGGGGAACACTGAAGCTTTCTTT,CASSIRSGGNTEAFF